This T cell receptor beta chain came from a study of T cells in Graves' hyperthyroidism and ophthalmopathy. A Clinical Activity Score of at least 3, a NOSPECS grade of at least 4 and a duration under 3 months were recorded in the ophthalmopathy patients. Researchers took RNA transcripts and amplified the TCR beta CDR3 regions from them. The HTBI primer set drove a first-round RT-PCR of the TCR CDR3. TCRdb called the multiplex PCR reads again in MiXCR, with one record for every CDR3 protein. Of hundreds of thousands of distinct CDR3 sequences in the sample, 14% were seen once. There are 15 residues in the CDR3. Trimming took off 3 bases at V and 3 bases at J, with 15 bases between the two ends. Germline loops: CDR1 DFQATT, CDR2 SNEGSKA (reference sequence). This clonotype was seen many times.

This receptor was identified in a woman aged 45-59 years with Graves' ophthalmopathy. The chain is built from TRBV20-1 and TRBJ2-1; tentatively, D is TRBD2 (5 bases). What was sequenced was blood. In nucleotides, the CDR3 is TGCAGTGCTAGGGGGTCCCCTGGAGGCTACAATGAGCAGTTCTTC. As protein: CSARGSPGGYNEQFF.